A selection of T cell receptor beta chains follows, all from one sample in a study of blood T cell repertoires in COVID-19. Sequencing was performed with immunoSEQ multiplex PCR; in TCRdb, only in-frame clones are kept and a portion is missing. In the table there are 350,000 to 400,000 clones, approximately 86% of which are singletons. The sample consisted of peripheral blood. These receptors were collected from a woman aged 60-75 years with COVID-19, enrolled during active disease. CDR3s include the opening cysteine and the closing phenylalanine or tryptophan. The order of the fields is J gene, CDR3 length, V gene, D gene, clone size, CDR3 DNA, CDR3 protein. The D gene is left open where the match is weak. Clone size appears in some rows only: once, few, many, or a class for an expanded clone.

J gene: TRBJ2-7; CDR3 length: 16; V gene: TRBV4-1; D gene: NA; clone size: NA; CDR3 DNA: TGCGCCAGCAGCCAAGCACCCGCCCCTAGCTCCTACGAGCAGTACTTC; CDR3 protein: CASSQAPAPSSYEQYF
J gene: TRBJ1-1; CDR3 length: 15; V gene: TRBV5-1; D gene: TRBD1; clone size: NA; CDR3 DNA: TGCGCCAGCAGCCCCCGGGACAGTGGGAACACTGAAGCTTTCTTT; CDR3 protein: CASSPRDSGNTEAFF
J gene: TRBJ2-1; CDR3 length: 16; V gene: TRBV4-1; D gene: NA; clone size: NA; CDR3 DNA: TGCGCCAGCAGCCAACCCGGGAGGGGGCCCTACAATGAGCAGTTCTTC; CDR3 protein: CASSQPGRGPYNEQFF
J gene: TRBJ2-3; CDR3 length: 13; V gene: TRBV12-3/TRBV12-4; D gene: NA; clone size: NA; CDR3 DNA: TGTGCCAGCGGCCCGACTAGTGGGAATACGCAGTATTTT; CDR3 protein: CASGPTSGNTQYF
J gene: TRBJ1-1; CDR3 length: 10; V gene: TRBV29-1; D gene: NA; clone size: few; CDR3 DNA: TGCAGCGTTGTAGACACTGAAGCTTTCTTT; CDR3 protein: CSVVDTEAFF
J gene: TRBJ1-5; CDR3 length: 15; V gene: TRBV7-9; D gene: NA; clone size: few; CDR3 DNA: TGTGCCAGCAGCTCCTCCGGGTCAGGGGATCAGCCCCAGCATTTT; CDR3 protein: CASSSSGSGDQPQHF
J gene: TRBJ1-4; CDR3 length: 14; V gene: TRBV5-1; D gene: NA; clone size: NA; CDR3 DNA: TGCGCCAGCAGCTTGGAGGGGACTAATGAAAAACTGTTTTTT; CDR3 protein: CASSLEGTNEKLFF
J gene: TRBJ2-1; CDR3 length: 15; V gene: TRBV29-1; D gene: TRBD2; clone size: NA; CDR3 DNA: TGCAGCGTCTATGGGACTAGCGGGGTCTACAATGAGCAGTTCTTC; CDR3 protein: CSVYGTSGVYNEQFF
J gene: TRBJ2-7; CDR3 length: 14; V gene: TRBV2; D gene: TRBD2; clone size: NA; CDR3 DNA: TGTGCCAGCAGTCGGCACGGGGGGATGTACGAGCAGTACTTC; CDR3 protein: CASSRHGGMYEQYF
J gene: TRBJ2-1; CDR3 length: 13; V gene: TRBV10-3; D gene: NA; clone size: NA; CDR3 DNA: TGTGCCATCAGCCCGGGACTTTTCAATGAGCAGTTCTTC; CDR3 protein: CAISPGLFNEQFF
J gene: TRBJ2-1; CDR3 length: 15; V gene: TRBV3-1/TRBV3-2; D gene: NA; clone size: NA; CDR3 DNA: TGTGCCAGCAGACCCGGGACACCCACCTACAATGAGCAGTTCTTC; CDR3 protein: CASRPGTPTYNEQFF
J gene: TRBJ1-1; CDR3 length: 13; V gene: TRBV6-2/TRBV6-3; D gene: NA; clone size: NA; CDR3 DNA: TGTGCCAGCAGCCGCGTAGAGAGCACTGAAGCTTTCTTT; CDR3 protein: CASSRVESTEAFF
J gene: TRBJ2-7; CDR3 length: 15; V gene: TRBV7-9; D gene: NA; clone size: NA; CDR3 DNA: TGTGCCAGCAGGAAAGGGACACAAAAAGCCTACGAGCAGTACTTC; CDR3 protein: CASRKGTQKAYEQYF
J gene: TRBJ1-1; CDR3 length: 13; V gene: TRBV2; D gene: NA; clone size: NA; CDR3 DNA: TGTGCCAGCAGTGAAGCCTGGGGGGGGGAAGCTTTCTTT; CDR3 protein: CASSEAWGGEAFF
J gene: TRBJ2-1; CDR3 length: 15; V gene: TRBV19; D gene: TRBD1; clone size: NA; CDR3 DNA: TGTGCCAGTAACCCGGGACAGGGGGCCTACAATGAGCAGTTCTTC; CDR3 protein: CASNPGQGAYNEQFF
J gene: TRBJ2-2; CDR3 length: 18; V gene: TRBV13; D gene: TRBD2; clone size: NA; CDR3 DNA: TGTGCCAGCAGCGTATACCCTAGGACTAGCGGATACACCGGGGAGCTGTTTTTT; CDR3 protein: CASSVYPRTSGYTGELFF
J gene: TRBJ1-2; CDR3 length: 13; V gene: TRBV28; D gene: NA; clone size: NA; CDR3 DNA: TGTGCCAGCACCGGACCCTCGTGGAGGGGCTACACCTTC; CDR3 protein: CASTGPSWRGYTF
J gene: TRBJ2-1; CDR3 length: 15; V gene: TRBV5-8; D gene: NA; clone size: NA; CDR3 DNA: TGTGCCAGCAGCTCCATACAGGACGCCTACAATGAGCAGTTCTTC; CDR3 protein: CASSSIQDAYNEQFF
J gene: TRBJ2-1; CDR3 length: 17; V gene: TRBV27; D gene: TRBD1; clone size: NA; CDR3 DNA: TGTGCCAGCAGTTTTCGACAGGGGCCCCTTGGGAGGAATGAGCAGTTCTTC; CDR3 protein: CASSFRQGPLGRNEQFF
J gene: TRBJ1-2; CDR3 length: 14; V gene: TRBV15; D gene: TRBD1; clone size: NA; CDR3 DNA: TGTGCCACCAGGTTGGACAGGGCCAACTATGGCTACACCTTC; CDR3 protein: CATRLDRANYGYTF
J gene: TRBJ2-7; CDR3 length: 12; V gene: TRBV20-1; D gene: NA; clone size: NA; CDR3 DNA: TGCAGTGCTAGTCTCGGGGCCTACGAGCAGTACTTC; CDR3 protein: CSASLGAYEQYF
J gene: TRBJ2-5; CDR3 length: 12; V gene: TRBV14; D gene: NA; clone size: NA; CDR3 DNA: TGTGCCAGCAGCCAGTTCAAAGAGACCCAGTACTTC; CDR3 protein: CASSQFKETQYF
J gene: TRBJ2-1; CDR3 length: 13; V gene: TRBV7-3; D gene: NA; clone size: NA; CDR3 DNA: TGTGCCAGCAGCCTAAGCATACAGAATGAGCAGTTCTTC; CDR3 protein: CASSLSIQNEQFF
J gene: TRBJ2-7; CDR3 length: 14; V gene: TRBV7-6; D gene: NA; clone size: few; CDR3 DNA: TGTGCCAGCAGCTTAGCTCCGGGGGACTACGAGCAGTACTTC; CDR3 protein: CASSLAPGDYEQYF
J gene: TRBJ2-6; CDR3 length: 17; V gene: TRBV4-2; D gene: TRBD2; clone size: NA; CDR3 DNA: TGTGCCAGCAGCCAAGATAGCGGGGGGAAAGGGGCCAACGTCCTGACTTTC; CDR3 protein: CASSQDSGGKGANVLTF
J gene: TRBJ2-3; CDR3 length: 17; V gene: TRBV7-8; D gene: NA; clone size: NA; CDR3 DNA: TGTGCCAGCAGCTTTAGGTGGGGTGGGGGCTTCAAAAATACGCAGTATTTT; CDR3 protein: CASSFRWGGGFKNTQYF
J gene: TRBJ1-2; CDR3 length: 16; V gene: TRBV6-1; D gene: TRBD1; clone size: once; CDR3 DNA: TGTGCCAGCAGTGAATACTATAGGGGGCAGAGAGTTGGCTACACCTTC; CDR3 protein: CASSEYYRGQRVGYTF
J gene: TRBJ2-7; CDR3 length: 13; V gene: TRBV12-3/TRBV12-4; D gene: NA; clone size: NA; CDR3 DNA: TGTGCCAGCAGGAGGACTGACCAACACGAGCAGTACTTC; CDR3 protein: CASRRTDQHEQYF
J gene: TRBJ2-3; CDR3 length: 14; V gene: TRBV10-2; D gene: TRBD2; clone size: NA; CDR3 DNA: TGCGCCAGCAGCCCTAGCGGGGGCGCAGATACGCAGTATTTT; CDR3 protein: CASSPSGGADTQYF
J gene: TRBJ2-4; CDR3 length: 16; V gene: TRBV6-2/TRBV6-3; D gene: NA; clone size: NA; CDR3 DNA: TGTGCCAGCAGTGGACACGTATCGTTAGCCAAAAACATTCAGTACTTC; CDR3 protein: CASSGHVSLAKNIQYF
J gene: TRBJ1-2; CDR3 length: 20; V gene: TRBV6-2/TRBV6-3; D gene: TRBD1; clone size: NA; CDR3 DNA: TGTGCCAGCAGCTCATTTTTTACGGGGACAGGGGAAAAAAGGAACTATGGCTACACCTTC; CDR3 protein: CASSSFFTGTGEKRNYGYTF
J gene: TRBJ1-2; CDR3 length: 14; V gene: TRBV5-1; D gene: NA; clone size: NA; CDR3 DNA: TGCGCCAGCAGCTTCGGACAAAGTAACTATGGCTACACCTTC; CDR3 protein: CASSFGQSNYGYTF
J gene: TRBJ2-7; CDR3 length: 14; V gene: TRBV27; D gene: NA; clone size: NA; CDR3 DNA: TGTGCCAGCAGTCCCTTGATGGCCTCCTACGAGCAGTACTTC; CDR3 protein: CASSPLMASYEQYF
J gene: TRBJ1-1; CDR3 length: 14; V gene: TRBV12-5; D gene: NA; clone size: NA; CDR3 DNA: TGTGCTAGTGGTCTACCCATCAGGGAGGTTGAAGCTTTCTTT; CDR3 protein: CASGLPIREVEAFF
J gene: TRBJ1-1; CDR3 length: 14; V gene: TRBV7-3; D gene: NA; clone size: NA; CDR3 DNA: TGTGCCAGCAGCTTTCGCGACAGCTCACCTGAAGCTTTCTTT; CDR3 protein: CASSFRDSSPEAFF
J gene: TRBJ1-1; CDR3 length: 12; V gene: TRBV7-9; D gene: TRBD1; clone size: NA; CDR3 DNA: TGTGCCAGCAGCTCCAGGACAGGGGGAGCTTTCTTT; CDR3 protein: CASSSRTGGAFF
J gene: TRBJ2-5; CDR3 length: 10; V gene: TRBV20-1; D gene: NA; clone size: once; CDR3 DNA: TGCAGTGCCTATGAAGAGACCCAGTACTTC; CDR3 protein: CSAYEETQYF
J gene: TRBJ1-2; CDR3 length: 15; V gene: TRBV6-5; D gene: TRBD1; clone size: NA; CDR3 DNA: TGTGCCAGCAGTTCCGAACAGGGGGCTGGCTATGGCTACACCTTC; CDR3 protein: CASSSEQGAGYGYTF
J gene: TRBJ2-2; CDR3 length: 16; V gene: TRBV5-1; D gene: NA; clone size: NA; CDR3 DNA: TGCGCCAGCAGCCCGGGACTGGTCACCAACACCGGGGAGCTGTTTTTT; CDR3 protein: CASSPGLVTNTGELFF
J gene: TRBJ2-2; CDR3 length: 17; V gene: TRBV3-1/TRBV3-2; D gene: NA; clone size: NA; CDR3 DNA: TGTGCCAGCAGCCCACCCCTGGGACTGCCAAACACCGGGGAGCTGTTTTTT; CDR3 protein: CASSPPLGLPNTGELFF
J gene: TRBJ2-7; CDR3 length: 14; V gene: TRBV6-6; D gene: NA; clone size: NA; CDR3 DNA: TGTGCCAGCAGTCCCCAGGTGGTCTCCTACGAGCAGTACTTC; CDR3 protein: CASSPQVVSYEQYF
J gene: TRBJ2-3; CDR3 length: 17; V gene: TRBV11-2; D gene: NA; clone size: NA; CDR3 DNA: TGTGCCAGCAGCTTAGAGGGGGGGCTGACTAGCACAGATACGCAGTATTTT; CDR3 protein: CASSLEGGLTSTDTQYF
J gene: TRBJ1-2; CDR3 length: 14; V gene: TRBV27; D gene: TRBD1; clone size: NA; CDR3 DNA: TGTGCCAGCAGTAAGGGGACAGAATACTATGGCTACACCTTC; CDR3 protein: CASSKGTEYYGYTF
J gene: TRBJ2-4; CDR3 length: 15; V gene: TRBV7-2; D gene: NA; clone size: once; CDR3 DNA: TGTGCCAGCAGCTCCTTCCTCGGGGTAGGAAACATTCAGTACTTC; CDR3 protein: CASSSFLGVGNIQYF
J gene: TRBJ1-1; CDR3 length: 14; V gene: TRBV6-5; D gene: TRBD1; clone size: NA; CDR3 DNA: TGTGCCAGCAGAACTCCAGGGGGCGTCAGTGAAGCTTTCTTT; CDR3 protein: CASRTPGGVSEAFF
J gene: TRBJ2-7; CDR3 length: 15; V gene: TRBV7-2; D gene: TRBD2; clone size: NA; CDR3 DNA: TGTGCCAGCAGCTCCCGGTCGGGGGGGGCCTACGAGCAGTACTTC; CDR3 protein: CASSSRSGGAYEQYF
J gene: TRBJ2-3; CDR3 length: 15; V gene: TRBV12-5; D gene: TRBD2; clone size: NA; CDR3 DNA: TGTGCTAGTGGTTTGGTAAGCGGGACCACAGATACGCAGTATTTT; CDR3 protein: CASGLVSGTTDTQYF
J gene: TRBJ2-1; CDR3 length: 14; V gene: TRBV27; D gene: NA; clone size: NA; CDR3 DNA: TGTGCCAGCACAAGATCGGGAAGGTACAATGAGCAGTTCTTC; CDR3 protein: CASTRSGRYNEQFF
J gene: TRBJ2-7; CDR3 length: 15; V gene: TRBV6-5; D gene: TRBD2; clone size: NA; CDR3 DNA: TGTGCCAGCAGTCTAGGACTAGCGGGGGGCTACGAGCAGTACTTC; CDR3 protein: CASSLGLAGGYEQYF
J gene: TRBJ1-2; CDR3 length: 11; V gene: TRBV29-1; D gene: NA; clone size: once; CDR3 DNA: TGCAGCGTTTTAGCTAACTATGGCTACACCTTC; CDR3 protein: CSVLANYGYTF
J gene: TRBJ2-3; CDR3 length: 16; V gene: TRBV9; D gene: NA; clone size: NA; CDR3 DNA: TGTGCCAGCAGCTCCCTCGGGGAGCCCCGCACAGATACGCAGTATTTT; CDR3 protein: CASSSLGEPRTDTQYF
J gene: TRBJ2-5; CDR3 length: 16; V gene: TRBV5-6; D gene: TRBD2; clone size: NA; CDR3 DNA: TGTGCCAGCAGCTGGGGACTAGCGGGGTTCGGGGAGACCCAGTACTTC; CDR3 protein: CASSWGLAGFGETQYF
J gene: TRBJ1-1; CDR3 length: 16; V gene: TRBV5-5; D gene: NA; clone size: NA; CDR3 DNA: TGTGCCAGCAGCTTATTGGGGGAGGCCTTCAACACTGAAGCTTTCTTT; CDR3 protein: CASSLLGEAFNTEAFF
J gene: TRBJ2-7; CDR3 length: 14; V gene: TRBV11-2; D gene: NA; clone size: NA; CDR3 DNA: TGTGCCAGCAGCTTAGTGACAGTATACTACGAGCAGTACTTC; CDR3 protein: CASSLVTVYYEQYF
J gene: TRBJ2-7; CDR3 length: 15; V gene: TRBV13; D gene: TRBD2; clone size: NA; CDR3 DNA: TGTGCCAGCAGGTTGGGTGGGGAGGGTACATACGAGCAGTACTTC; CDR3 protein: CASRLGGEGTYEQYF
J gene: TRBJ2-7; CDR3 length: 16; V gene: TRBV4-1; D gene: TRBD1; clone size: NA; CDR3 DNA: TGCGCCAGCAGCCAAGTCCGGGGACAGGGGTACTACGAGCAGTACTTC; CDR3 protein: CASSQVRGQGYYEQYF